A selection of T cell receptor beta chains follows, all from one sample in a study of T cell changes during pregnancy in multiple sclerosis. TCRdb's copy holds only in-frame clones and misses some; the assay was immunoSEQ multiplex PCR. The data show 85,000 to 100,000 clones, approximately 92% seen once. This material consisted of peripheral blood, taken after pregnancy. Source of these receptors: a female donor with multiple sclerosis, enrolled in a pregnancy study. Both conserved end residues are part of each CDR3. The D gene is left open where the match is weak.

V gene,J gene,CDR3 length,D gene,CDR3 DNA,CDR3 protein
TRBV19,TRBJ2-7,15,-,TGTGCCAGTTGTGTGAGGGGGACGGGACCCTACGAGCAGTACTTC,CASCVRGTGPYEQYF
TRBV30,TRBJ1-5,17,-,TGTGCCTGGAGTGCGGGACACGGTTTAATGGGCAATCAGCCCCAGCATTTT,CAWSAGHGLMGNQPQHF
TRBV27,TRBJ1-2,14,TRBD1,TGTGCCAGCAGTTCCGCCGGGACAGACTATGGCTACACCTTC,CASSSAGTDYGYTF
TRBV4-3,TRBJ2-2,15,TRBD1,TGCGCCAGCAGCCGACAGGGATCGAACACCGGGGAGCTGTTTTTT,CASSRQGSNTGELFF
TRBV25-1,TRBJ2-2,18,TRBD1,TGTGCCAGCAATGGGGGTAGGGGGCACGCCCCGAACACCGGGGAGCTGTTTTTT,CASNGGRGHAPNTGELFF
TRBV11-2,TRBJ2-7,16,TRBD2,TGTGCCAGCAGCTTAAGTATGACTAGCGGGGACTACGAGCAGTACTTC,CASSLSMTSGDYEQYF
TRBV5-1,TRBJ1-6,12,TRBD1,TGCGCCAGCGGGACAGGGAGCTCACCCCTCCACTTT,CASGTGSSPLHF
TRBV30,TRBJ1-2,12,-,TGTGCCTGGAGTGCCGGGGTGGATGGCTACACCTTC,CAWSAGVDGYTF
TRBV28,TRBJ2-1,18,TRBD2,TGTGCCAGCAGTCCCTGGGGTAGCGGGGGGGCTCACTACAATGAGCAGTTCTTC,CASSPWGSGGAHYNEQFF
TRBV6-5,TRBJ1-2,15,-,TGTGCCAGCAGTTACTCGATGGCAGCCGCAGGTGGCTACACCTTC,CASSYSMAAAGGYTF
TRBV5-1,TRBJ2-7,15,TRBD1,TGCGCCAGCAGCTTCACCGGGACAGTGGCCTACGAGCAGTACTTC,CASSFTGTVAYEQYF
TRBV11-1,TRBJ1-2,15,TRBD1,TGTGCCAGCAGCTTATGGCACGAGGGGGCGTATGGCTACACCTTC,CASSLWHEGAYGYTF
TRBV18,TRBJ2-1,14,TRBD2,TGTGCCAGCTCACCGGGACTAGCTAAGCATGAGCAGTTCTTC,CASSPGLAKHEQFF
TRBV4-1,TRBJ2-7,12,-,TGCGCCAGCAGCCAAGATTCAGGCGAGCAGTACTTC,CASSQDSGEQYF
TRBV7-3,TRBJ2-5,15,TRBD1,TGTGCCAGCAGCTCGTCCGGGGACAGGGGAGAGACCCAGTACTTC,CASSSSGDRGETQYF
TRBV10-3,TRBJ2-1,15,-,TGTGCCATCAGTGAACGGACTGAGCTATACAATGAGCAGTTCTTC,CAISERTELYNEQFF